The rows below give T cell receptor beta chains drawn from one sample of a study of monozygotic twins with inflammatory bowel disease. Reanalyzing the 5' RACE reads, TCRdb keeps one entry per CDR3 protein, without DNA. The sample table includes some 150,000 distinct CDR3 sequences. The sample comprised blood. These receptors were taken from a human donor with ulcerative colitis or Crohn's disease, or a healthy co-twin of an affected twin (not recorded which). Both conserved end residues are part of each CDR3.

v_call	cdr3_length	j_call	cdr3_aa
TRBV18	13	TRBJ1-1	CASSPEGNTEAFF
TRBV7-2	15	TRBJ1-3	CASSLSTGGANTIYF
TRBV6-2/TRBV6-3	14	TRBJ2-5	CASTPTLAEETQYF
TRBV15	12	TRBJ2-3	CATRGTTDTQYF
TRBV4-2	13	TRBJ1-3	CASSREIRDTIYF
TRBV9	15	TRBJ2-3	CANSVFGVSTDTQYF
TRBV6-2/TRBV6-3	15	TRBJ2-7	CASSTPRASGSQQYF
TRBV12-3/TRBV12-4	13	TRBJ2-3	CASSKTTTDTQYF
TRBV7-8	13	TRBJ2-2	CASSSRLAGELFF
TRBV5-1	17	TRBJ2-3	CASRLSRPLERADTQYF
TRBV6-2/TRBV6-3	15	TRBJ2-3	CASSPRYGTEDTQYF
TRBV20-1	15	TRBJ2-1	CSARDLTSGYNEQFF
TRBV19	14	TRBJ2-5	CASSQLAGGETQYF
TRBV6-1	17	TRBJ2-3	CASSEGNGAGVGDTQYF
TRBV7-2	13	TRBJ2-7	CASREPMAYEQYF